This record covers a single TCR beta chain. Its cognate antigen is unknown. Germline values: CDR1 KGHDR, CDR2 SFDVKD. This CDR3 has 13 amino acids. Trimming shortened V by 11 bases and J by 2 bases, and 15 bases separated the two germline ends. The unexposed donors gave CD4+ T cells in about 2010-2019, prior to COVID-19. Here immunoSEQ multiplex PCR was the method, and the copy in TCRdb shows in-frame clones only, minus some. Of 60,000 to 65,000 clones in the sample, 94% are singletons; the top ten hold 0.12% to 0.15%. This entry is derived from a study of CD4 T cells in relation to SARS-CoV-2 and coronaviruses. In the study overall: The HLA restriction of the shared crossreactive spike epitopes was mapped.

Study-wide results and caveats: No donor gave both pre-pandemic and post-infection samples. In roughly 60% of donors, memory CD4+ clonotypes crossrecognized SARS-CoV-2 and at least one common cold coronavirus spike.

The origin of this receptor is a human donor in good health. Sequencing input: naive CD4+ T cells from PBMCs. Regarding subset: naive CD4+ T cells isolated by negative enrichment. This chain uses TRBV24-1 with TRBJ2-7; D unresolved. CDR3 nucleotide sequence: TGTGCCAAGAAACCTAGTGTGGCCTACGAGCAGTACTTC. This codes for CAKKPSVAYEQYF.